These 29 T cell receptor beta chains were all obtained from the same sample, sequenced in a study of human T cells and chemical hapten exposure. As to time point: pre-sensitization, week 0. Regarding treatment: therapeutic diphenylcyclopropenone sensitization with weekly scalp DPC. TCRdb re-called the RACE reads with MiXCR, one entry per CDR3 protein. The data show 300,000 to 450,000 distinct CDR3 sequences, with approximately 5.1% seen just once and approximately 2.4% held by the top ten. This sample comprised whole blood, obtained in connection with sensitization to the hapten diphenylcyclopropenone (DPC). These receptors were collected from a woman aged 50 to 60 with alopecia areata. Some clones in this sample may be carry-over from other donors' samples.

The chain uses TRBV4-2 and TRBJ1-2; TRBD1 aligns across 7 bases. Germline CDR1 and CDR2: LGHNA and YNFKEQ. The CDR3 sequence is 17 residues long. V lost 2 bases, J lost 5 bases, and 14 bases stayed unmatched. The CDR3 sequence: CASSQLHRQGGRYGYTF. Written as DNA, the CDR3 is TGTGCCAGCAGCCAACTACACAGACAGGGAGGAAGATATGGCTACACCTTC.

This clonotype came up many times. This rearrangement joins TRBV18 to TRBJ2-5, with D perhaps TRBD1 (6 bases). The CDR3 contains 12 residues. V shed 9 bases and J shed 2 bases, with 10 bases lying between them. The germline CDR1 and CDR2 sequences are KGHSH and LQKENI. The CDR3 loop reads CASRTAQETQYF. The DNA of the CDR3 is TGTGCCAGTCGGACAGCACAAGAGACCCAGTACTTC. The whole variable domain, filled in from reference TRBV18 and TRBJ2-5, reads NAGVMQNPRHLVRRRGQEARLRCSPMKGHSHVYWYRQLPEEGLKFMVYLQKENIIDESGMPKERFSAEFPKEGPSILRIQQVVRGDSAAYFCASRTAQETQYFGPGTRLLVL.

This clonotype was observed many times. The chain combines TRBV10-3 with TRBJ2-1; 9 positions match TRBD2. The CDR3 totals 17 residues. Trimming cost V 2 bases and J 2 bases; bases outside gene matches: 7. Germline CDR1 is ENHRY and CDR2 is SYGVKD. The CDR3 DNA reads TGTGCCATCAGTGAGGCCCGACTAGCGGCAACCTACAATGAGCAGTTCTTC. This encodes CAISEARLAATYNEQFF.

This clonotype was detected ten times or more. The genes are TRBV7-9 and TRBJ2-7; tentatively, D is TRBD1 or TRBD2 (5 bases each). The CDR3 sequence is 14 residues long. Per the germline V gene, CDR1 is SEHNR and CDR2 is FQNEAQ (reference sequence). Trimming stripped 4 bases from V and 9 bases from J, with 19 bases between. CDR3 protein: CASSSRDRPSGQYF. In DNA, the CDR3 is TGTGCCAGCAGCTCCCGGGACCGACCCTCCGGGCAGTACTTC.

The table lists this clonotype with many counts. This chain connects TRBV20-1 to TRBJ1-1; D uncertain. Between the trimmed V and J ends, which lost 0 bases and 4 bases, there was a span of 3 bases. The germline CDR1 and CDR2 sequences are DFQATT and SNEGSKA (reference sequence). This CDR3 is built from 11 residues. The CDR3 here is CSAREGTEAFF. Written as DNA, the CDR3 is TGCAGTGCTAGAGAGGGCACTGAAGCTTTCTTT.

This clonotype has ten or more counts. This CDR3 is CASSEVLGANEQFF. The CDR3 DNA follows: TGTGCCAGCAGTGAAGTATTAGGGGCCAATGAGCAGTTCTTC. This sequence joins TRBV6-1 and TRBJ2-1; D is possibly TRBD1 (5 bases). V was pared by 1 base and J by 6 bases, with 10 bases between. This CDR3 spans 14 amino acids. Germline V gene lookup returns CDR1 MNHNS and CDR2 SASEGT.

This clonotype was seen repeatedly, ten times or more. CDR3 sequence reads: CASSQGGSGNTIYF. The CDR3 coding sequence is TGTGCCAGCAGCCAGGGGGGATCCGGAAACACCATATATTTT. This chain connects TRBV7-9 to TRBJ1-3; TRBD1 matches at 7 bases. V was pared by 5 bases and J by 4 bases, with 5 bases of the junction left unmatched. Germline assignment: CDR1 SEHNR and CDR2 FQNEAQ (reference sequence). CDR3 length equals 14 residues.

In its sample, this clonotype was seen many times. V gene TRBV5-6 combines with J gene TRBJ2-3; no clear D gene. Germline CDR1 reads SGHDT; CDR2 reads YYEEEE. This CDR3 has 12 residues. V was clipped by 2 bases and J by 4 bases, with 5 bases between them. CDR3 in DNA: TGTGCCAGCAGCTTTCTGCCAGATACGCAGTATTTT. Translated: CASSFLPDTQYF.

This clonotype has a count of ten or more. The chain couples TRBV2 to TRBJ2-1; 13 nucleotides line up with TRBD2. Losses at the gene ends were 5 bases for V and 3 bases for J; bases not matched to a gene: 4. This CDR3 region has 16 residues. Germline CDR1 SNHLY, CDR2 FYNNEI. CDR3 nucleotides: TGTGCCAGCAGTCCCGGGACTAGCGGGGTCTACAATGAGCAGTTCTTC. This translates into CASSPGTSGVYNEQFF.

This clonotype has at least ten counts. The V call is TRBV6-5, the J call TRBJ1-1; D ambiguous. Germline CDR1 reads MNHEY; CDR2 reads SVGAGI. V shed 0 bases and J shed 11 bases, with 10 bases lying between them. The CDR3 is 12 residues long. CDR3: CASSYSGGRAFF. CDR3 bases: TGTGCCAGCAGTTACTCAGGAGGGAGGGCTTTCTTT.

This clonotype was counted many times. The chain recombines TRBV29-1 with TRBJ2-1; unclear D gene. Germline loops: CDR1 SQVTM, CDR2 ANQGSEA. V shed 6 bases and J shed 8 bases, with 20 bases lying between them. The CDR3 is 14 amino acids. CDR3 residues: CSVRIRARRDEQFF. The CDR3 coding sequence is TGCAGCGTGAGGATTAGGGCCCGTAGGGATGAGCAGTTCTTC.

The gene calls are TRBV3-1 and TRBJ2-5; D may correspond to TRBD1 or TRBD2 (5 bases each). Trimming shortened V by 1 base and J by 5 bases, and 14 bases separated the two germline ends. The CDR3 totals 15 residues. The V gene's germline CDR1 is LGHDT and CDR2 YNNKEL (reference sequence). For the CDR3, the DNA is TGTGCCAGCAGCCAAGGAGGGCAGGGCTGGGAGACCCAGTACTTC. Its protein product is CASSQGGQGWETQYF.

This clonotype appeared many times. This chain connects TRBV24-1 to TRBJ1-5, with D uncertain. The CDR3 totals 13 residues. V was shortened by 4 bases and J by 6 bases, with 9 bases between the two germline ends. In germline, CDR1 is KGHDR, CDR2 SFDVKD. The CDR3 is CATSEGAGQPQHF. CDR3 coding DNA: TGTGCCACCAGTGAAGGCGCCGGTCAGCCCCAGCATTTT.

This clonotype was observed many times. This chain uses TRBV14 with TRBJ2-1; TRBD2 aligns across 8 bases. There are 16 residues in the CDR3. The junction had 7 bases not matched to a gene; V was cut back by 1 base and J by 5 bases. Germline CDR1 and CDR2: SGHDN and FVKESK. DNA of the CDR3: TGTGCCAGCAGCCAAGGGGAACCGCGGGGGGACAATGAGCAGTTCTTC. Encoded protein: CASSQGEPRGDNEQFF.

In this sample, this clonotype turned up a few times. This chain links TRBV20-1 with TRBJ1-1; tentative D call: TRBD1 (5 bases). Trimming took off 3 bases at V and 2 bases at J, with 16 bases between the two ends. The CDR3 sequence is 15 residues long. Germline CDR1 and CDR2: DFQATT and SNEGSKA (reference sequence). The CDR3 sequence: CSASRLRTLNTEAFF. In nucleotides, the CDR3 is TGCAGTGCTAGTCGTCTACGGACACTTAACACTGAAGCTTTCTTT.

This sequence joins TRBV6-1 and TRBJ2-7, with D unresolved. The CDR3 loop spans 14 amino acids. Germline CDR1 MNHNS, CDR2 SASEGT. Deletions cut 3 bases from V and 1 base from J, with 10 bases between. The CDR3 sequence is CASSDPPQSYEQYF. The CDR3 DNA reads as TGTGCCAGCAGTGACCCCCCCCAGTCCTACGAGCAGTACTTC.

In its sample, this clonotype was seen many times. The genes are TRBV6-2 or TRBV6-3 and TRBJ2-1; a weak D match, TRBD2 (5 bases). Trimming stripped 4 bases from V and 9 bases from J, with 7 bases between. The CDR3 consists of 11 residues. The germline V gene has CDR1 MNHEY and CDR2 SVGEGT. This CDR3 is CASSFSVEQFF. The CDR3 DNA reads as TGTGCCAGCAGTTTTAGCGTTGAGCAGTTCTTC.

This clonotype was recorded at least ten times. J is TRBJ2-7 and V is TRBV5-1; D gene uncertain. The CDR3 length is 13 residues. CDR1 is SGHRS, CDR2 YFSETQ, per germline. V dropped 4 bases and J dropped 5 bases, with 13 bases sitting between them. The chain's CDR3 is CASSITKAHEQYF. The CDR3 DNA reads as TGCGCCAGCAGCATAACGAAGGCCCACGAGCAGTACTTC.

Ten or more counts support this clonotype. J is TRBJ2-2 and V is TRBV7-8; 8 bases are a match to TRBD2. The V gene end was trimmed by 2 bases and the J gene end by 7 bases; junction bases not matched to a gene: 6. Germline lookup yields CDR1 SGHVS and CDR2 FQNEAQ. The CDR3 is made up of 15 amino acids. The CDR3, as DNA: TGTGCCAGCAGCTTACAGCTAGCGGGCATCGGGGAGCTGTTTTTT. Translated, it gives CASSLQLAGIGELFF.

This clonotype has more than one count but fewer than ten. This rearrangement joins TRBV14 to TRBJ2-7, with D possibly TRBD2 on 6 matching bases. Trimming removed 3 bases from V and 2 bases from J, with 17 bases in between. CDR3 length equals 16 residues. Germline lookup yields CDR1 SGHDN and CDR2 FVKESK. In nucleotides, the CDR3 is TGTGCCAGCAGCCACTCGAGCGGACTAACTGCCTACGAGCAGTACTTC. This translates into CASSHSSGLTAYEQYF.

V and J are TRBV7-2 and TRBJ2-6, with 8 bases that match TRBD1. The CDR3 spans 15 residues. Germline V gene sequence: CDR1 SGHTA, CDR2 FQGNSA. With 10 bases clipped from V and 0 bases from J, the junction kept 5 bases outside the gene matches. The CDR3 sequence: CATSGGGSGANVLTF. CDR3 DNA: TGTGCCACTTCAGGGGGCGGCTCTGGGGCCAACGTCCTGACTTTC.

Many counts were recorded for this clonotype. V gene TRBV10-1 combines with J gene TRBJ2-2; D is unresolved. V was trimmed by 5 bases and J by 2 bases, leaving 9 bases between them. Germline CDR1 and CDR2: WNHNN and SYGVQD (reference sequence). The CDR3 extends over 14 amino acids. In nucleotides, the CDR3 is TGCGCCAGCAGTAGGACCGGCAACACCGGGGAGCTGTTTTTT. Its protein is CASSRTGNTGELFF.

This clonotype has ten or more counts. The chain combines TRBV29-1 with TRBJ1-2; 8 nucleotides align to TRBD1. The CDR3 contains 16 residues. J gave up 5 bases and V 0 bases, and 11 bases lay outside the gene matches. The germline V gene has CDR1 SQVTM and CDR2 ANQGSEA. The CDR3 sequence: CSVEDRTGIARYGYTF. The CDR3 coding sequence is TGCAGCGTTGAAGATAGGACAGGGATCGCTAGATATGGCTACACCTTC.

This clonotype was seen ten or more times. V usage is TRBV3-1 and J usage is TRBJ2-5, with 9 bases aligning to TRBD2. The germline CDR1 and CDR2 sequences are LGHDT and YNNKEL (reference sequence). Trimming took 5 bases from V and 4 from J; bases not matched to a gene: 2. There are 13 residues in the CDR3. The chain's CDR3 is CASSGLARETQYF. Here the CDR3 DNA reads TGTGCCAGCAGCGGACTAGCGAGAGAGACCCAGTACTTC.

The CDR3 DNA sequence: TGTGCCAGCAGTGGAAGTCACCTGAACACTGAAGCTTTCTTT. The encoded protein is CASSGSHLNTEAFF. This rearrangement joins TRBV2 to TRBJ1-1; D is unclear. The CDR3 runs 14 residues. V was trimmed by 4 bases and J by 0 bases, leaving 9 bases between them. Germline CDR1 reads SNHLY; CDR2 reads FYNNEI.

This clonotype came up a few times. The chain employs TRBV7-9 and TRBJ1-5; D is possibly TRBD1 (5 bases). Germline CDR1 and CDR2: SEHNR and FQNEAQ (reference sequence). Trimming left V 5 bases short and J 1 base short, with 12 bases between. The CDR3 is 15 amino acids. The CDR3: CASSPLGVSNQPQHF. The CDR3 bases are TGTGCCAGCAGCCCTTTGGGGGTCAGCAATCAGCCCCAGCATTTT.

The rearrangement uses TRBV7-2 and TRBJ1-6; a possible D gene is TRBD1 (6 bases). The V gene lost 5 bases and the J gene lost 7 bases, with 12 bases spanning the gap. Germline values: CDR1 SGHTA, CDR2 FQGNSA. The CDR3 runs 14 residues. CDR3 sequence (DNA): TGTGCCAGCAGCCAGAACAGGGTCAATTCACCCCTCCACTTT. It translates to CASSQNRVNSPLHF.

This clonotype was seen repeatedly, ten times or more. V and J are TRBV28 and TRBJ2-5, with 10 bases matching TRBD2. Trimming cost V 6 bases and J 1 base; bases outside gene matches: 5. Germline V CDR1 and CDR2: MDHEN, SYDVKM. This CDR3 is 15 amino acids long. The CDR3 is CASRLTSGFQETQYF. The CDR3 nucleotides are TGTGCCAGCAGGCTGACTAGCGGGTTCCAAGAGACCCAGTACTTC.

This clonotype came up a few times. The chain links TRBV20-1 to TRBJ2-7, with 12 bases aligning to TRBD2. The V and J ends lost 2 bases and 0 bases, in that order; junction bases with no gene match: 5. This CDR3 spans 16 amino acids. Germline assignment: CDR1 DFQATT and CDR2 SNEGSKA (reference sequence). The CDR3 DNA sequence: TGCAGTGCTAGACCTGGACTAGCGGGATTCTCCTACGAGCAGTACTTC. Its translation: CSARPGLAGFSYEQYF.